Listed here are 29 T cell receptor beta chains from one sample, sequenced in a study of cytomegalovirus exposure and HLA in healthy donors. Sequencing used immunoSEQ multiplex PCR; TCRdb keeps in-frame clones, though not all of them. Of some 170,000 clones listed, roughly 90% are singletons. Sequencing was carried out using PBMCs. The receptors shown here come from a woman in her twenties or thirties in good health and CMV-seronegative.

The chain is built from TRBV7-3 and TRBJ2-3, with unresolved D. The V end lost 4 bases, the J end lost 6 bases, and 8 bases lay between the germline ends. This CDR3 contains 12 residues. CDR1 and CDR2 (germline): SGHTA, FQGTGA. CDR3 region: CASSYGADTQYF. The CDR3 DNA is TGTGCCAGCAGCTACGGTGCGGATACGCAGTATTTT.

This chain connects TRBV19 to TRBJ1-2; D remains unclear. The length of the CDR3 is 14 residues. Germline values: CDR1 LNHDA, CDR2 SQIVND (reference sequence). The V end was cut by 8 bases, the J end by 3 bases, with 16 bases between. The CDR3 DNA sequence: TGTGCCAGTCGAATCGAGGGCCTGGACTATGGCTACACCTTC. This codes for CASRIEGLDYGYTF.

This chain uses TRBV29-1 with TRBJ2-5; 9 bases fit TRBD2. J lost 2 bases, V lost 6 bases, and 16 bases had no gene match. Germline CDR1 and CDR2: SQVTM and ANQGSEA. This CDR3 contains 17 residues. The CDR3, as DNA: TGCAGCGTCAAAGAGGCGGGAGGGCCTTTAGGGCAAGAGACCCAGTACTTC. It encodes CSVKEAGGPLGQETQYF.

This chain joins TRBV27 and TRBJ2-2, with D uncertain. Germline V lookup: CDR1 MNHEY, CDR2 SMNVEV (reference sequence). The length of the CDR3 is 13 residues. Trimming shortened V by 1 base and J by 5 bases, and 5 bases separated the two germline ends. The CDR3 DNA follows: TGTGCCAGCAGTTTATACGTGACCGGGGAGCTGTTTTTT. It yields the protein CASSLYVTGELFF.

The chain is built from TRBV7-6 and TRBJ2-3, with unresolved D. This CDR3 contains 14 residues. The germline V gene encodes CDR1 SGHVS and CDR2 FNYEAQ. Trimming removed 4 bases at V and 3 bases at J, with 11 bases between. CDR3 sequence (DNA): TGTGCCAGCAGCTCGTTGATGGGGACAGATACGCAGTATTTT. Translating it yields CASSSLMGTDTQYF.

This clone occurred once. CDR3 loop: CASSLLQQQGYTEAFF. DNA for the CDR3: TGTGCCAGCAGTTTACTCCAGCAACAGGGCTACACTGAAGCTTTCTTT. The J gene is TRBJ1-1, the V gene TRBV28; a weak D match, TRBD1 (6 bases). V lost 2 bases and J 3 bases, leaving 16 bases between the germline ends. Germline CDR1 MDHEN, CDR2 SYDVKM. The CDR3 contains 16 residues.

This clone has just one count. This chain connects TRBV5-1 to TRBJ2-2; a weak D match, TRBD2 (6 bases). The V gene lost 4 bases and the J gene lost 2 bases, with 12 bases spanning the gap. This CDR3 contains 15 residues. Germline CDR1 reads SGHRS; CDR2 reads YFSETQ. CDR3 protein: CASSMGLPNTGELFF. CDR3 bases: TGCGCCAGCAGCATGGGACTGCCAAACACCGGGGAGCTGTTTTTT.

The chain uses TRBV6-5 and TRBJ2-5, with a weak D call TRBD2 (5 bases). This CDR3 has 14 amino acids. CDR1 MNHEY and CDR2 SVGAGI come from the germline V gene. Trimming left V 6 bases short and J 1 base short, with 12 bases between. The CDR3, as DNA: TGTGCCAGCAGCCTATCGGGAAGCCAAGAGACCCAGTACTTC. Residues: CASSLSGSQETQYF.

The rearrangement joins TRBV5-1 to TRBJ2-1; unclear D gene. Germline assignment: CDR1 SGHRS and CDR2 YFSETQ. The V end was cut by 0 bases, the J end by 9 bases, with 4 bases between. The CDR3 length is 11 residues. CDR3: CASSLGGEQFF. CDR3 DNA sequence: TGCGCCAGCAGCTTGGGGGGTGAGCAGTTCTTC. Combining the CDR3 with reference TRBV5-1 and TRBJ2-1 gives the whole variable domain KAGVTQTPRYLIKTRGQQVTLSCSPISGHRSVSWYQQTPGQGLQFLFEYFSETQRNKGNFPGRFSGRQFSNSRSEMNVSTLELGDSALYLCASSLGGEQFFGPGTRLTVL.

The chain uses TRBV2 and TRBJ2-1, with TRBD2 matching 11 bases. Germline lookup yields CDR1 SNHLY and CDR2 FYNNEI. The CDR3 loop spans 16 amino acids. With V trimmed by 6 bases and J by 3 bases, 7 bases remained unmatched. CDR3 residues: CASSDQGLADYNEQFF. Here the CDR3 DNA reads TGTGCCAGCAGCGATCAGGGACTAGCGGACTACAATGAGCAGTTCTTC.

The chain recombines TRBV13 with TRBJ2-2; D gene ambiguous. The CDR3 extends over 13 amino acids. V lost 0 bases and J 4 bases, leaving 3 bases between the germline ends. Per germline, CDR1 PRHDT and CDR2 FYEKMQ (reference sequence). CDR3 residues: CASSLGITGELFF. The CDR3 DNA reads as TGTGCCAGCAGCTTAGGGATCACCGGGGAGCTGTTTTTT.

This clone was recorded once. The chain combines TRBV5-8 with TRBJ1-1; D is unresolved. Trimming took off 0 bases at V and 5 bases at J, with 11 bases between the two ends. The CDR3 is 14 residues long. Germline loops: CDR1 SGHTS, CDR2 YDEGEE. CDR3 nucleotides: TGTGCCAGCAGCTTGGACCGGGGAGGGACTGAAGCTTTCTTT. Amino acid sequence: CASSLDRGGTEAFF.

CDR3 DNA: TGTGCCAGCAGCGGCTCCGGGACAGGACGTAACTATGGCTACACCTTC. It specifies CASSGSGTGRNYGYTF. The chain links TRBV9 to TRBJ1-2, with TRBD1 matching over 8 bases. The ends lost 3 bases at V and 1 base at J; junction bases unmatched: 8. CDR3 length: 16 residues. Germline V gives CDR1 SGDLS, CDR2 YYNGEE.

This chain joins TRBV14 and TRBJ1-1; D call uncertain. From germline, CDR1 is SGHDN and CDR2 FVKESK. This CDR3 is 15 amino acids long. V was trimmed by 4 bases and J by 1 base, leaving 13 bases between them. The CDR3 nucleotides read TGTGCCAGCAGCCCCTCGGCGGGAGCGAACACTGAAGCTTTCTTT. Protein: CASSPSAGANTEAFF.

DNA for the CDR3: TGTGCCAGCAGCGTAGGGGGTACCCCTGGAAACACCATATATTTT. Its translation is CASSVGGTPGNTIYF. The V and J genes are TRBV9 and TRBJ1-3; unclear D gene. V gave up 0 bases and J gave up 2 bases, with 9 bases separating them. Germline V gene data show CDR1 as SGDLS and CDR2 as YYNGEE. CDR3 size: 15 residues.

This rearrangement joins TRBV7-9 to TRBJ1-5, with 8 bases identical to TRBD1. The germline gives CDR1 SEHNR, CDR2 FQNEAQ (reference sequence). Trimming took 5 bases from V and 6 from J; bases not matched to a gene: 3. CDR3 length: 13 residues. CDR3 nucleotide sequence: TGTGCCAGCAGCACCGACAGGGGTCAGCCCCAGCATTTT. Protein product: CASSTDRGQPQHF.

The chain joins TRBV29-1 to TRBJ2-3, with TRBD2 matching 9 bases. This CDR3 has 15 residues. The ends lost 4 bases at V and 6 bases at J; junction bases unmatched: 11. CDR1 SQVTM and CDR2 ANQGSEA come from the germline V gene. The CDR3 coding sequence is TGCAGCGTTGCTTTGACTAGCGGAGACGGGGATACGCAGTATTTT. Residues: CSVALTSGDGDTQYF.

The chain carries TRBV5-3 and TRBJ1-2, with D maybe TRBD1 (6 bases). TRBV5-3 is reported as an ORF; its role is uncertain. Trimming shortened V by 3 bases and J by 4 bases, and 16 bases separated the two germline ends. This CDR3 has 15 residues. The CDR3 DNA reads TGTGCCAGAAGCTCGAGGGGGACGTCCTCCTATGGCTACACCTTC. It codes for CARSSRGTSSYGYTF.

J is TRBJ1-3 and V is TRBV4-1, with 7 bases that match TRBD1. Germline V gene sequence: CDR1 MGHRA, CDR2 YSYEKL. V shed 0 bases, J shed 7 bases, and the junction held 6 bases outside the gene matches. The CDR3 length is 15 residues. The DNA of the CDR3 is TGCGCCAGCAGCCAAGAGACAGGGCCAAGGAACACCATATATTTT. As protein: CASSQETGPRNTIYF.

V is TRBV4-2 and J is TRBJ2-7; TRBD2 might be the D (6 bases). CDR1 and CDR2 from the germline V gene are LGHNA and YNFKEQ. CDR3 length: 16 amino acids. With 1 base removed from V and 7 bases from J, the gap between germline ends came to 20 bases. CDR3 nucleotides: TGTGCCAGCAGCCAAGCCATGCCAGGGAGGAGATGGGAGCAGTACTTC. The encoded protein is CASSQAMPGRRWEQYF.

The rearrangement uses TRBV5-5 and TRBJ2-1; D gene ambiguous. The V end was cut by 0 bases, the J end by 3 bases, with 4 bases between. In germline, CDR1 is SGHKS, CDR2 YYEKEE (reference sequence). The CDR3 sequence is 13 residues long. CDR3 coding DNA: TGTGCCAGCAGCTTGGTGGGCTACAATGAGCAGTTCTTC. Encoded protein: CASSLVGYNEQFF.

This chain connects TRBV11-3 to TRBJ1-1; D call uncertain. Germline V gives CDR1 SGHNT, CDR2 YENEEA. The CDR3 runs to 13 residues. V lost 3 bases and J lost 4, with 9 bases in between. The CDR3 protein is CASSFGEGTEAFF. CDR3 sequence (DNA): TGTGCCAGCAGCTTCGGAGAAGGCACTGAAGCTTTCTTT.

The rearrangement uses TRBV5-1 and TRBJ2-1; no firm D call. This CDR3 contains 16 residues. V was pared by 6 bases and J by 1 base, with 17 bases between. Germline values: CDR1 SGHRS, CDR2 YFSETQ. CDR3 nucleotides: TGCGCCAGCAATTTAATTAGAACAGCATCCTACAATGAGCAGTTCTTC. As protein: CASNLIRTASYNEQFF.

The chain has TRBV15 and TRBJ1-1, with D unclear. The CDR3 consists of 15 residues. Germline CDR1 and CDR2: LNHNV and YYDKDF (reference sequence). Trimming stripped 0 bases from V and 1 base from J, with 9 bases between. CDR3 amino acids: CATSREGNRNTEAFF. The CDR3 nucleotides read TGTGCCACCAGCAGAGAGGGTAACAGGAACACTGAAGCTTTCTTT.

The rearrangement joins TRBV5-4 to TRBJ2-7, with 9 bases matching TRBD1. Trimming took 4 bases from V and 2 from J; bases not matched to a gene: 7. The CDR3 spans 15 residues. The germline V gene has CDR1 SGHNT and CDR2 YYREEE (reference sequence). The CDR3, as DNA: TGTGCCAGCAGCGCGGCCGGGACAGGGCCCTACGAGCAGTACTTC. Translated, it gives CASSAAGTGPYEQYF.

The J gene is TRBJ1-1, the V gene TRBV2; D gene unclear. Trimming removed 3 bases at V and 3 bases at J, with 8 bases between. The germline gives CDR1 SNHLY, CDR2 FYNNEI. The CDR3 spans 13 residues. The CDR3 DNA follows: TGTGCCAGCAGTGAGGTCCGGGACACTGAAGCTTTCTTT. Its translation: CASSEVRDTEAFF.

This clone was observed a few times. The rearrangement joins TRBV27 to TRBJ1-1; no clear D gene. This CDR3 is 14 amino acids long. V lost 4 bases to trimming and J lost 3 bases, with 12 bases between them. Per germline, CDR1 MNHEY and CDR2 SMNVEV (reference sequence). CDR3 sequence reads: CASSSTDRHTEAFF. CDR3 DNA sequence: TGTGCCAGCAGTTCTACCGACCGGCACACTGAAGCTTTCTTT.

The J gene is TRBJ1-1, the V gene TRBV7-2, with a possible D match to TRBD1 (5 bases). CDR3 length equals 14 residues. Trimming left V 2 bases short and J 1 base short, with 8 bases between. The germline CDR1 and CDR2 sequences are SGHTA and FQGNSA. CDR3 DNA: TGTGCCAGCAGCTTAAACAGGCCGAACACTGAAGCTTTCTTT. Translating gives CASSLNRPNTEAFF.

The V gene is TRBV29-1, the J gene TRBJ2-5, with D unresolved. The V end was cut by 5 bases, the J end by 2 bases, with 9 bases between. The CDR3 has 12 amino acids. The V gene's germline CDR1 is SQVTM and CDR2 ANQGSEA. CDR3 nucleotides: TGCAGCGTTTCCCCCCAGCAAGAGACCCAGTACTTC. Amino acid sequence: CSVSPQQETQYF.